This T cell receptor beta chain was profiled in a study of PD-1 blockade in classical Hodgkin lymphoma. About this clone: The antigen is unknown.

The data were produced by immunoSEQ multiplex PCR, yet TCRdb's version contains in-frame clones alone and is incomplete. The data contain 27,000 or so clones, 60% to 85% of them seen just once; the ten biggest clones take up about 2.4%. Study results and caveats: Researchers reported that CD4+ TCR diversity, though not CD8+, rose significantly by C4D1.

Relapse after autologous stem cell transplantation occurred in every patient, and brentuximab vedotin exposure varied. CD4+ T cells were purified from thawed PBMCs by magnetic negative selection. This material consisted of CD4+ T cells from blood, taken at baseline. This sequence originates from a human donor with classical Hodgkin lymphoma.

This CDR3 is CASSYSVLGNQPQHF. Written as DNA, the CDR3 is TGTGCCAGCAGTTACTCTGTTCTGGGCAATCAGCCCCAGCATTTT. The chain couples TRBV6-5 to TRBJ1-5; no reliable D call. With 0 bases removed from V and 2 bases from J, the gap between germline ends came to 8 bases. CDR1 MNHEY and CDR2 SVGAGI come from the germline V gene. The CDR3 runs 15 residues.